This TCR beta chain appears in the sequencing data of a study of OX40 agonist ivuxolimab in advanced cancers. This CDR3 is 16 amino acids long. From germline, CDR1 is MNHEY and CDR2 SVGAGI. V gave up 2 bases and J gave up 0 bases, with 13 bases separating them. This clone was detected a few times. Repertoires were generated with immunoSEQ multiplex PCR, while TCRdb's copy carries only in-frame clones and drops some. The data contain roughly 44,000 clones, over 80% of them singletons. Specimen: CD4+ or CD8+ T cells sorted from blood, collected in a trial of the OX40 agonist ivuxolimab. The gene calls are TRBV6-5 and TRBJ1-2; a possible D gene is TRBD1 (6 bases). The sequence was collected from an adult with an advanced solid tumor such as melanoma, head and neck, liver or kidney cancer. The CDR3 protein is CASSYLDRIANYGYTF. The CDR3 DNA follows: TGTGCCAGCAGTTACCTCGACAGGATTGCTAACTATGGCTACACCTTC.